Included here is one T cell receptor beta chain sequence, with context. This sample is drawn from a study of blood T cell repertoires in COVID-19. Measured with immunoSEQ multiplex PCR; TCRdb has only the in-frame clones, and not every one. The table records roughly 75,000 clones, roughly 90% of them present only once. In germline, CDR1 is SNHLY, CDR2 FYNNEI. This CDR3 comprises 15 residues. With 8 bases clipped from V and 1 base from J, the junction kept 5 bases outside the gene matches. This chain uses TRBV2 with TRBJ1-3, with 10 bases aligning to TRBD1. The clonotype originates from a human donor in a cohort sampled during active COVID-19. Sequenced sample: peripheral blood. The CDR3 loop is CASVRDRGSGNTIYF. The CDR3 DNA is TGTGCCAGCGTTCGGGACAGGGGATCTGGAAACACCATATATTTT.